These 19 T cell receptor beta chains came from one sample sequenced in a study of blood T cell repertoires in COVID-19. Using immunoSEQ multiplex PCR, the repertoire was profiled, and TCRdb retains in-frame clones only, with some absent. The sample holds under 200,000 clones, 83% seen once. Sequences were obtained from PBMCs or T cells enriched from blood (not recorded which). The receptors stem from a woman aged 45-59 years who had recovered from COVID-19.

The gene calls are TRBV7-8 and TRBJ1-2; maybe TRBD1 (5 bases). This CDR3 contains 14 residues. Trimming took 0 bases from V and 8 from J, leaving 13 bases between them. Germline CDR1 SGHVS, CDR2 FQNEAQ. CDR3 protein: CASSLAQEMGGYTF. CDR3 coding DNA: TGTGCCAGCAGCTTAGCACAGGAGATGGGAGGCTACACCTTC.

The chain joins TRBV5-6 to TRBJ2-5; D possibly corresponds to TRBD1 (5 bases). The CDR3 consists of 13 residues. Germline V CDR1 and CDR2: SGHDT, YYEEEE. The V gene lost 0 bases and the J gene lost 3 bases, with 6 bases spanning the gap. CDR3 nucleotides: TGTGCCAGCAGCTTGGCAGGGAAAGAGACCCAGTACTTC. This codes for CASSLAGKETQYF.

This clone was counted a single time. CDR3 loop: CASSRGTVVSPLHF. The CDR3, as DNA: TGTGCCAGCAGCCGCGGGACGGTGGTGTCACCCCTCCACTTT. J is TRBJ1-6 and V is TRBV7-2, with D perhaps matching TRBD1 (5 bases). CDR1 is SGHTA, CDR2 FQGNSA, per germline. V was trimmed by 5 bases and J by 10 bases, leaving 15 bases between them. This CDR3 is built from 14 residues.

This sequence joins TRBV30 and TRBJ1-5; no clear D gene. Looked up from germline, CDR1 is GTSNPN and CDR2 is SVGIG (reference sequence). The CDR3 runs 12 residues. V was trimmed by 1 base and J by 10 bases, leaving 11 bases between them. The CDR3 bases are TGTGCCTGGAGTGCAGGCTCTGGTCCCCAGCATTTT. This codes for CAWSAGSGPQHF.

This clone was detected a few times. The chain combines TRBV5-1 with TRBJ1-3, with 7 nucleotides matching TRBD1. This CDR3 is built from 16 residues. CDR1 is SGHRS and CDR2 is YFSETQ in the germline V gene. With V trimmed by 3 bases and J by 4 bases, 10 bases remained unmatched. The CDR3 sequence is CASSYKSGTDGNTIYF. For the CDR3, the DNA is TGCGCCAGCAGCTATAAGTCCGGGACAGACGGAAACACCATATATTTT.

This rearrangement joins TRBV24-1 to TRBJ2-2; unclear D gene. V was pared by 4 bases and J by 1 base, with 6 bases between. The CDR3 loop spans 14 amino acids. Germline V gives CDR1 KGHDR, CDR2 SFDVKD. The CDR3 sequence: CATSDRKNTGELFF. For the CDR3, the DNA is TGTGCCACCAGTGACCGTAAGAACACCGGGGAGCTGTTTTTT.

The V gene is TRBV5-6, the J gene TRBJ2-5; TRBD2 matches at 12 bases. After removal of 0 bases from V and 2 bases from J, the junction contained 2 bases not matched to a gene. The CDR3 contains 16 residues. Looked up from germline, CDR1 is SGHDT and CDR2 is YYEEEE. The CDR3 protein is CASSLVGLAGQETQYF. The DNA for the CDR3 is TGTGCCAGCAGCTTGGTAGGACTAGCGGGGCAAGAGACCCAGTACTTC.

The CDR3 nucleotides read TGTGCCTGGAGTAAGACAACTGGAAACACCATATATTTT. Translation: CAWSKTTGNTIYF. This rearrangement joins TRBV30 to TRBJ1-3; no reliable D call. Trimming left V 2 bases short and J 2 bases short, with 7 bases between. Germline V gene lookup returns CDR1 GTSNPN and CDR2 SVGIG (reference sequence). This CDR3 region has 13 residues.

The rearrangement uses TRBV7-2 and TRBJ1-1, with 9 positions matching TRBD1. J was trimmed by 6 bases and V by 2 bases; bases with no gene match: 13. CDR3 length equals 17 residues. The V gene's germline CDR1 is SGHTA and CDR2 FQGNSA. CDR3 DNA sequence: TGTGCCAGCAGCTTATCCACAGGGGGCCTTTCTAGCGCTGAAGCTTTCTTT. Translating it yields CASSLSTGGLSSAEAFF. Complete variable domain (other parts from reference TRBV7-2 and TRBJ1-1): GAGVSQSPSNKVTEKGKDVELRCDPISGHTALYWYRQSLGQGLEFLIYFQGNSAPDKSGLPSDRFSAERTGGSVSTLTIQRTQQEDSAVYLCASSLSTGGLSSAEAFFGQGTRLTVV.

V usage is TRBV19 and J usage is TRBJ1-3, with D possibly being TRBD1 (6 bases). This CDR3 region has 15 residues. Germline CDR1 reads LNHDA; CDR2 reads SQIVND (reference sequence). With 5 bases removed from V and 8 bases from J, the gap between germline ends came to 19 bases. The CDR3 DNA is TGTGCCAGTAGTGATCCGAGGACAGCACCGTACACCATATATTTT. This encodes CASSDPRTAPYTIYF.

This rearrangement joins TRBV11-2 to TRBJ2-3, with D hard to call. Germline loops: CDR1 SGHAT, CDR2 FQNNGV. Between the trimmed V and J ends, which lost 2 bases and 7 bases, there was a span of 4 bases. The CDR3 contains 11 residues. Written as DNA, the CDR3 is TGTGCCAGCAGCTTAAGCTATACGCAGTATTTT. Translated, it gives CASSLSYTQYF.

This chain uses TRBV18 with TRBJ1-2; maybe TRBD1 (6 bases). Looked up from germline, CDR1 is KGHSH and CDR2 is LQKENI. The ends were cut back, 4 bases at V and 5 bases at J, with 11 bases in the middle. This CDR3 has 13 amino acids. This chain's CDR3 is CASSRHRVYGYTF. The CDR3 DNA sequence: TGTGCCAGCTCACGACACAGGGTGTATGGCTACACCTTC.

The genes are TRBV3-1 (or the pseudogene TRBV3-2) and TRBJ2-3, with TRBD2 matching over 11 bases. The CDR3 spans 15 residues. Per the germline V gene, CDR1 is LGHDT and CDR2 is YNNKEL (reference sequence). The J segment lost 4 bases and the V segment lost 4 bases, leaving 4 bases of the junction unmatched. CDR3 DNA: TGTGCCAGCAGCCGTACTAGCGGGAGCCCAGATACGCAGTATTTT. Its protein is CASSRTSGSPDTQYF.

CDR3 loop: CASSPGRLWDEQFF. Written as DNA, the CDR3 is TGTGCCAGCAGCCCTGGCCGACTCTGGGATGAGCAGTTCTTC. V and J are TRBV5-5 and TRBJ2-1; no reliable D call. V lost 4 bases, J lost 8 bases, and 16 bases lay in between. CDR3 size: 14 residues. The germline V gene has CDR1 SGHKS and CDR2 YYEKEE (reference sequence).

V is TRBV19 and J is TRBJ1-5, with 8 bases matching TRBD1. Trimming took 8 bases from V and 6 from J; bases not matched to a gene: 6. Germline CDR1 LNHDA, CDR2 SQIVND (reference sequence). The CDR3 has 13 amino acids. The CDR3 reads CASAGGQGQPQHF. The CDR3 nucleotides are TGTGCCAGTGCAGGGGGCCAAGGTCAGCCCCAGCATTTT.

This clone has a handful of counts. The CDR3 bases are TGTGCCACCTCGGACAGATTGAACACTGAAGCTTTCTTT. This translates into CATSDRLNTEAFF. J is TRBJ1-1 and V is TRBV11-3; the D gene is possibly TRBD1 (6 bases). The CDR3 consists of 13 residues. Germline CDR1 reads SGHNT; CDR2 reads YENEEA. Trimming left V 10 bases short and J 0 bases short, with 12 bases between.

The rearrangement links TRBV15 to TRBJ2-3; TRBD2 matches 8 bases. CDR3 size: 15 residues. Trimming took 5 bases from V and 2 from J; bases not matched to a gene: 6. Germline lookup yields CDR1 LNHNV and CDR2 YYDKDF (reference sequence). The DNA of the CDR3 is TGTGCCACCAGCCGCCTCGGGGGGGACACAGATACGCAGTATTTT. This sequence encodes CATSRLGGDTDTQYF.

The CDR3 coding sequence is TGTGCCAGTAGTACGCCCAGGACAGGGAAAACCGGGGAGCTGTTTTTT. The encoded protein is CASSTPRTGKTGELFF. The rearrangement joins TRBV19 to TRBJ2-2; TRBD1 matches at 8 bases. The CDR3 is 16 amino acids. The ends lost 4 bases at V and 5 bases at J; junction bases unmatched: 9. Germline V gene sequence: CDR1 LNHDA, CDR2 SQIVND (reference sequence).

This clone turned up a few times. The V and J genes are TRBV27 and TRBJ1-4, with TRBD1 as a possible D gene (6 bases). The CDR3 spans 14 residues. Germline-derived CDR1 and CDR2 are MNHEY and SMNVEV (reference sequence). Trimming removed 6 bases at V and 5 bases at J, with 13 bases between. CDR3 region: CASRSGQLNEKLFF. The CDR3 DNA reads TGTGCCAGCAGGAGCGGACAGTTGAATGAAAAACTGTTTTTT.